A single sample is the source of the 7 T cell receptor beta chains below, sequenced in a study of blood T cells in healthy people across ages. For the second PCR, which ran for about 7 to 11 cycles, a sample-barcoded 5' primer and a J-beta primer mix were used. Each CDR3 protein gets one entry after TCRdb re-called the 5' RACE reads with MiXCR. The table lists roughly 720,000 distinct CDR3 sequences, about 53% of them singletons, with approximately 41% in the top ten. Sequences were obtained from blood. These receptors were obtained from a man at least 80 years old in good health.

The V and J genes are TRBV5-6 and TRBJ2-1; D gene uncertain. Germline V CDR1 and CDR2: SGHDT, YYEEEE. V was trimmed by 0 bases and J by 5 bases, leaving 12 bases between them. This CDR3 region has 15 residues. CDR3 region: CASSLGSPNHNEQFF. DNA of the CDR3: TGTGCCAGCAGCTTGGGATCGCCCAACCACAATGAGCAGTTCTTC.

The chain carries TRBV27 and TRBJ2-7; 7 positions agree with TRBD1. CDR3 size: 16 residues. Trimming at V came to 4 bases and at J to 0 bases, leaving 9 bases not matched to a gene. CDR1 and CDR2 (germline): MNHEY, SMNVEV (reference sequence). CDR3 in DNA: TGTGCCAGCAGTTCCAAGACAGGGCTCAACTCCTACGAGCAGTACTTC. It translates to CASSSKTGLNSYEQYF.

This chain connects TRBV15 to TRBJ1-2; TRBD1 is a possible D gene (5 bases). In germline, CDR1 is LNHNV, CDR2 YYDKDF (reference sequence). The CDR3 has 15 residues. Trimming pared 0 bases from V and 3 bases from J, leaving 11 bases between. CDR3 in DNA: TGTGCCACCAGCAGAGAGGGACGATTTGACTATGGCTACACCTTC. Translation: CATSREGRFDYGYTF. Full variable domain (missing parts from reference TRBV15 and TRBJ1-2): DAMVIQNPRYQVTQFGKPVTLSCSQTLNHNVMYWYQQKSSQAPKLLFHYYDKDFNNEADTPDNFQSRRPNTSFCFLDIRSPGLGDTAMYLCATSREGRFDYGYTFGSGTRLTVV.

This clonotype was detected only a few times. The genes are TRBV4-2 and TRBJ2-7; 11 nucleotides agree with TRBD2. The DNA end is more similar to TRBJ2-5, so the J call may be wrong. The length of the CDR3 is 16 residues. The germline CDR1 and CDR2 sequences are LGHNA and YNFKEQ. The CDR3 reads CASSQIAGGPAETQYF. The CDR3 nucleotides read TGTGCCAGCAGCCAAATAGCGGGAGGGCCGGCGGAGACCCAGTACTTC.

This clonotype has just a few counts. The chain couples TRBV9 to TRBJ2-1, with D perhaps TRBD2 (6 bases). Germline CDR1 reads SGDLS; CDR2 reads YYNGEE. The CDR3 length is 14 residues. Trimming cost V 0 bases and J 9 bases, with 13 bases left between them. The CDR3 loop is CASSVAGVGGEQFF. The CDR3 coding sequence is TGTGCCAGCAGCGTAGCGGGAGTCGGGGGTGAGCAGTTCTTC. Variable domain in full (rest from reference TRBV9 and TRBJ2-1): DSGVTQTPKHLITATGQRVTLRCSPRSGDLSVYWYQQSLDQGLQFLIQYYNGEERAKGNILERFSAQQFPDLHSELNLSSLELGDSALYFCASSVAGVGGEQFFGPGTRLTVL.

The chain carries TRBV4-2 and TRBJ1-1; D is undetermined. CDR1 and CDR2 from the germline V gene are LGHNA and YNFKEQ. This CDR3 has 14 residues. V lost 1 base and J 1 base, leaving 7 bases between the germline ends. The CDR3 DNA reads as TGTGCCAGCAGCCAAGCAGGACGGAACACTGAAGCTTTCTTT. It translates to CASSQAGRNTEAFF.

The genes are TRBV6-6 and TRBJ2-7; 7 nucleotides align to TRBD2. The CDR3 spans 16 residues. The V segment lost 2 bases and the J segment 4 bases; nucleotides outside the gene matches: 11. Germline CDR1 is MNHNY and CDR2 is SVGAGI (reference sequence). The CDR3 DNA reads TGTGCCAGCAGTTACAGGGGAGGGAGGGGCGATTACGAGCAGTACTTC. It encodes CASSYRGGRGDYEQYF.